The present T cell receptor beta chain was sequenced within a study of PD-L1 blockade in urothelial cancer. Study-level background: Male patients with bladder-origin urothelial cancer numbered about 90% of the roughly 30. Once treatment had started, blood was analyzed at 3 weeks (second dose) and again at 6 weeks.

Urothelial carcinoma, locally advanced or metastatic, affected the patients. Clones were read by immunoSEQ multiplex PCR, and TCRdb kept only the in-frame ones, dropping some. The sample includes about 19,000 clones, almost 90% of them seen just once. Deletions cut 1 base from V and 5 bases from J, with 5 bases between. The CDR3 runs to 13 residues. Germline assignment: CDR1 MNHEY and CDR2 SVGAGI. This sequence joins TRBV6-5 and TRBJ2-2; no firm D call. The receptor comes from a man aged 50 or older with urothelial cancer. Sequenced here: PBMCs, sampled around atezolizumab (anti-PD-L1) treatment. The CDR3 region has the DNA TGTGCCAGCAGTTACTTTAGTACCGGGGAGCTGTTTTTT. Its protein is CASSYFSTGELFF.